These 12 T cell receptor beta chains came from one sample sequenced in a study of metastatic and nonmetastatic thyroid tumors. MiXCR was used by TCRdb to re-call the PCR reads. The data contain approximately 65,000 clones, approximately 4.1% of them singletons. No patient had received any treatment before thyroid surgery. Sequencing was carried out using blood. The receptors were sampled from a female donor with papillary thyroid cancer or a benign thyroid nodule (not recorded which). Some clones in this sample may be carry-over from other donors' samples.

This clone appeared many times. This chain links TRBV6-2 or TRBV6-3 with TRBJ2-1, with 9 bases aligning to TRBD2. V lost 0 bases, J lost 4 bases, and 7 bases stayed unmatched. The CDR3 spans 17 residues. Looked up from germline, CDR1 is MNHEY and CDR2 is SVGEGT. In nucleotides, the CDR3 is TGTGCCAGCAGTTACTCCCCTCCTAGCGGGGTTTACAATGAGCAGTTCTTC. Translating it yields CASSYSPPSGVYNEQFF.

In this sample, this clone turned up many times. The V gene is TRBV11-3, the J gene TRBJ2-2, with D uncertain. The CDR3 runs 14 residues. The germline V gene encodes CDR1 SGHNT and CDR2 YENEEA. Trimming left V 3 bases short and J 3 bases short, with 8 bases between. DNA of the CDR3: TGTGCCAGCAGCTTGAGTTTGGACACCGGGGAGCTGTTTTTT. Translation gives CASSLSLDTGELFF.

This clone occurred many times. The CDR3 coding sequence is TGTGCCAGCAGCCGCTACGGTGGGAACACTGAAGCTTTCTTT. Protein: CASSRYGGNTEAFF. J is TRBJ1-1 and V is TRBV3-1; unclear D gene. This CDR3 spans 14 amino acids. Per the germline V gene, CDR1 is LGHDT and CDR2 is YNNKEL (reference sequence). V was cut by 4 bases and J by 1 base, with 10 bases left in between. The full variable domain, rest sourced from reference TRBV3-1 and TRBJ1-1, is DTAVSQTPKYLVTQMGNDKSIKCEQNLGHDTMYWYKQDSKKFLKIMFSYNNKELIINETVPNRFSPKSPDKAHLNLHINSLELGDSAVYFCASSRYGGNTEAFFGQGTRLTVV.

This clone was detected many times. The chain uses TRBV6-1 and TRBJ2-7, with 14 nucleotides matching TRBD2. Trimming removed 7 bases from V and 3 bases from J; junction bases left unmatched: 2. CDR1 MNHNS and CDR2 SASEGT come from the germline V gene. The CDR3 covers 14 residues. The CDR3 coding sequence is TGTGCCAGCACGGGACTAGCGGGAGTCTACGAGCAGTACTTC. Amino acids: CASTGLAGVYEQYF.

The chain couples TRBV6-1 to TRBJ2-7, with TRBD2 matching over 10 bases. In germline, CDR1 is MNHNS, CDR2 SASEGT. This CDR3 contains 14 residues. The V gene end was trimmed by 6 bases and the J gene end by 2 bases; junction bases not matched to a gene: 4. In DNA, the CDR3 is TGTGCCAGCAGCCCGGGGACTAGCGCCTACGAGCAGTACTTC. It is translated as CASSPGTSAYEQYF.

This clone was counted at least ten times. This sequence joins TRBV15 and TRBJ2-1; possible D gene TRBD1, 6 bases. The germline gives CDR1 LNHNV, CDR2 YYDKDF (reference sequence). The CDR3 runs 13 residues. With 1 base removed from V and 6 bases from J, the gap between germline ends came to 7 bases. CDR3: CATSRVQGNEQFF. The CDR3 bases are TGTGCCACCAGCAGAGTACAGGGCAATGAGCAGTTCTTC.

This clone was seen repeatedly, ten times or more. CDR3: CSAIGTGYGYTF. CDR3 DNA: TGCAGTGCTATCGGGACCGGCTATGGCTACACCTTC. This sequence joins TRBV20-1 and TRBJ1-2, with a weak D call TRBD1 (5 bases). The CDR3 is 12 residues long. Germline-derived CDR1 and CDR2 are DFQATT and SNEGSKA (reference sequence). V was pared by 4 bases and J by 4 bases, with 10 bases between.

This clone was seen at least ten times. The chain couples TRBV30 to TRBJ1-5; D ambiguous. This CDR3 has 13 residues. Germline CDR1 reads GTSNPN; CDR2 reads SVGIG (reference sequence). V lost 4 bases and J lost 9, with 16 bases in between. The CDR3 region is CAWNGQAGGPQHF. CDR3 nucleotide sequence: TGTGCCTGGAACGGGCAGGCAGGAGGGCCCCAGCATTTT.

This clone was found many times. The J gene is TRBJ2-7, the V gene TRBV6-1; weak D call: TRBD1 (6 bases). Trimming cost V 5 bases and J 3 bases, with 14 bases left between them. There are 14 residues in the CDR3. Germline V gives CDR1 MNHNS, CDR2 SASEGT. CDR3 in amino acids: CASSTREGGYEQYF. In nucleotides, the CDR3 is TGTGCCAGCAGTACCCGTGAAGGGGGCTACGAGCAGTACTTC.

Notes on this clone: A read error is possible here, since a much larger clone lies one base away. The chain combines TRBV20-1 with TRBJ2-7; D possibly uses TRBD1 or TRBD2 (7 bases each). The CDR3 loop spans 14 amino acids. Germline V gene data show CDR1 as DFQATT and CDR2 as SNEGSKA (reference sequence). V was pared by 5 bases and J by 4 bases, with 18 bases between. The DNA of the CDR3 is TGCAGTGCTGTACTGGACCAGGGGGGGTACGAGCAGTACTTC. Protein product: CSAVLDQGGYEQYF.

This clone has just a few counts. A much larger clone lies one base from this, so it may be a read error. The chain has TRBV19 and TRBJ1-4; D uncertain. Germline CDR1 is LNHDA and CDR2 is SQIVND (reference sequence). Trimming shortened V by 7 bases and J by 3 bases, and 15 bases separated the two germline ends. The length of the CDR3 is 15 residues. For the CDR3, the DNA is TGTGCCAGTACGAGTGAGACTGGGGCTAATGAAAAACTGTTTTTT. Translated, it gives CASTSETGANEKLFF.

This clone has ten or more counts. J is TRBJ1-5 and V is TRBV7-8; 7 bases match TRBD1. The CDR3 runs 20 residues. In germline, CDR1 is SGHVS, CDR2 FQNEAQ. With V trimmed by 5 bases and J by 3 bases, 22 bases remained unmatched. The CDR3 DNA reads TGTGCCAGCAGCCAAAATCACAGGGGCATCGACCTAGCAAACAATCAGCCCCAGCATTTT. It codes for CASSQNHRGIDLANNQPQHF.